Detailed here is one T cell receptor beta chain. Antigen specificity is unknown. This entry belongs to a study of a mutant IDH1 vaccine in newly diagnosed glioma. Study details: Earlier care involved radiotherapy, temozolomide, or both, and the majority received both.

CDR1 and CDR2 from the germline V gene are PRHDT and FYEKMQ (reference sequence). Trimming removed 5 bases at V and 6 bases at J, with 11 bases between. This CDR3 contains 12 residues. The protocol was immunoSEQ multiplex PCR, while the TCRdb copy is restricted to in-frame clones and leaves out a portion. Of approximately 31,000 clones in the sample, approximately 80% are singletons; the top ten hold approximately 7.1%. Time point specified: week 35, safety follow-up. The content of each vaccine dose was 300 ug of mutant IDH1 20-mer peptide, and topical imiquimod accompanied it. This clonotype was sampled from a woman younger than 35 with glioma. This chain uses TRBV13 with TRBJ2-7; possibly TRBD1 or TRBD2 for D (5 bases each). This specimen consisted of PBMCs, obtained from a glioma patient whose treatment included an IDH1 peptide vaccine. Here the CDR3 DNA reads TGTGCCAGCAGCGACGGGACCCGCGAGCAGTACTTC. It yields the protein CASSDGTREQYF.